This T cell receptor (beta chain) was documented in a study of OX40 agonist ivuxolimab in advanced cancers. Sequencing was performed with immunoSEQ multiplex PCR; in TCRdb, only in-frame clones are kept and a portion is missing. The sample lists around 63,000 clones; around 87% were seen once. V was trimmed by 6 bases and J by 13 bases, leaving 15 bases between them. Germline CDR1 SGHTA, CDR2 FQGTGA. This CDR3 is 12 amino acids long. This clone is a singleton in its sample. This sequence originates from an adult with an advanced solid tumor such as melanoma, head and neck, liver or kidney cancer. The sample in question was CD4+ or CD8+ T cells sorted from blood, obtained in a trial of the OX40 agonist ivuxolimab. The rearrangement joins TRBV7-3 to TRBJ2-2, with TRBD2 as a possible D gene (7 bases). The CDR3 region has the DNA TGTGCCAGCAGTTACAGGGAGGGAAGGCTGTTTTTT. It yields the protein CASSYREGRLFF.